Listed here are 9 T cell receptor beta chains from one sample, sequenced in a study of identical twins. One entry per CDR3 protein results from TCRdb running MiXCR on the 5' RACE reads. The table includes about 150,000 distinct CDR3 sequences, around 3.5% detected once. Sequenced: memory T cells sorted from blood. Receptors were obtained from a man younger than 35 in good health.

This clonotype came up a few times. The genes are TRBV2 and TRBJ1-3; no clear D. This CDR3 has 13 amino acids. Germline loops: CDR1 SNHLY, CDR2 FYNNEI. V dropped 7 bases and J dropped 0 bases, with 7 bases sitting between them. The CDR3 DNA is TGTGCCAGCAAGCGAAGCTCTGGAAACACCATATATTTT. Translated: CASKRSSGNTIYF.

This clonotype has a count of ten or more. This chain joins TRBV20-1 and TRBJ1-5; D not resolved. Trimming took 3 bases from V and 2 from J, leaving 8 bases between them. This CDR3 is built from 13 residues. Germline lookup yields CDR1 DFQATT and CDR2 SNEGSKA (reference sequence). CDR3: CSASSDRNQPQHF. CDR3 sequence (DNA): TGCAGTGCTAGTTCCGACCGCAATCAGCCCCAGCATTTT.

This clonotype was seen at least ten times. V gene TRBV10-3 combines with J gene TRBJ2-3; a weak D match, TRBD1 (6 bases). This CDR3 has 14 residues. The germline V and J ends were trimmed by 2 bases and 5 bases, with 11 bases remaining between them. CDR1 ENHRY and CDR2 SYGVKD come from the germline V gene. CDR3: CAISEHRVGDTQYF. CDR3 in DNA: TGTGCCATCAGTGAGCACAGGGTAGGAGATACGCAGTATTTT.

In this sample, this clonotype turned up many times. J is TRBJ2-7 and V is TRBV28, with 7 bases fitting TRBD2. CDR1 and CDR2 (germline): MDHEN, SYDVKM. This CDR3 is 15 amino acids long. The trim removed 4 bases at V and 6 bases at J, leaving 12 bases unmatched. This CDR3 is CASSSPSGGSAEQYF. The DNA of the CDR3 is TGTGCCAGCAGTTCCCCTTCCGGGGGGAGTGCCGAGCAGTACTTC.

Note on this clonotype: No conserved phenylalanine or tryptophan ends this CDR3, so it is likely a read error. The rearrangement joins TRBV9 to TRBJ2-2; D ambiguous. CDR3 size: 13 residues. V lost 3 bases and J 5 bases, leaving 8 bases between the germline ends. Per germline, CDR1 SGDLS and CDR2 YYNGEE. CDR3 in DNA: TGTGCCAGCAGCGGTAGAGTAACCGGGGAGCTGTTTATT. Its translation: CASSGRVTGELFI.

This clonotype appeared many times. The V call is TRBV5-1, the J call TRBJ1-3; D remains unclear. CDR3 size: 15 residues. The germline V gene has CDR1 SGHRS and CDR2 YFSETQ. Trimming left V 4 bases short and J 0 bases short, with 11 bases between. CDR3 nucleotides: TGCGCCAGCAGCGTGGACGGAAGCTCTGGAAACACCATATATTTT. Translating it yields CASSVDGSSGNTIYF.

There are many counts of this clonotype. The V call is TRBV20-1, the J call TRBJ2-1; perhaps TRBD2 as D (5 bases). The CDR3 contains 12 residues. CDR1 is DFQATT, CDR2 SNEGSKA, per germline (reference sequence). V was clipped by 6 bases and J by 5 bases, with 11 bases between them. For the CDR3, the DNA is TGCAGTGCCCGGGAAAGAAACAATGAGCAGTTCTTC. This translates into CSARERNNEQFF.

This clonotype has ten or more counts. The chain combines TRBV10-3 with TRBJ2-1; D might be TRBD1 or TRBD2, each matching 5 bases. The V gene lost 8 bases and the J gene lost 5 bases, with 16 bases spanning the gap. CDR1 ENHRY and CDR2 SYGVKD come from the germline V gene. The CDR3 consists of 14 residues. The CDR3, as DNA: TGTGCCATCGCGGCGACACGGGGCCACAATGAGCAGTTCTTC. Protein: CAIAATRGHNEQFF.

There are many counts of this clonotype. The V gene is TRBV3-1, the J gene TRBJ2-3; a weak D match, TRBD1 (5 bases). This CDR3 contains 16 residues. Germline CDR1 reads LGHDT; CDR2 reads YNNKEL (reference sequence). V was cut by 1 base and J by 2 bases, with 13 bases left in between. The DNA for the CDR3 is TGTGCCAGCAGCCAAGGGGTTGGGGCGAACACAGATACGCAGTATTTT. Its translation is CASSQGVGANTDTQYF.